A single sample is the source of the 26 T cell receptor beta chains below, sequenced in a study of spatial heterogeneity in lung cancer (dated by TCRdb to the late 2010s). What the authors observed across the whole study: A correlation was observed between the number of expanded intratumoral alpha and beta TCRs and the tumor nonsynonymous mutation count.

Library preparation was by 5' RACE. TCRdb names NextSeq 500 as the instrument used. TCRdb's own reprocessing of the public reads used fastp at Q25 and MiXCR and kept productive beta chains. Every entry covers one CDR3 protein and lists the most common genes and DNA from its rows. The sample contains approximately 1,600 distinct CDR3 sequences, around a tenth of them found a single time. Of the sample, roughly a quarter is held by the ten largest clones. No antigens are known for them. The sample's time point, from its label and the paper: sample taken at primary tumor resection. The material sequenced was lung tumor tissue, taken at surgery. These receptors were collected from a female donor with early-stage non-small cell lung cancer.

This clonotype was seen a handful of times. For a library built for alpha chains, this beta chain is a stray read; little rests on its size. DNA of the CDR3: TGTGCCAGCAGTTTAGGGACTAGCGGCGAGCAGTACTTC. This gives the protein CASSLGTSGEQYF. The chain recombines TRBV28 with TRBJ2-7; 11 bases are a match to TRBD2. Germline lookup yields CDR1 MDHEN and CDR2 SYDVKM. V shed 2 bases, J shed 6 bases, and the junction held 0 bases outside the gene matches. The CDR3 runs 13 residues.

To note about this clonotype: It may be a read error: a sequence one base away is much more abundant. This beta chain lies outside the target of a library built for alpha chains; its clone size means little. This chain uses TRBV4-3 with TRBJ2-7; unclear D gene. The CDR3 contains 14 residues. V dropped 0 bases and J dropped 5 bases, with 11 bases sitting between them. CDR1 is LGHNA and CDR2 is YSLEER in the germline V gene. The chain's CDR3 is CASSQENVAHEQYF. CDR3 DNA sequence: TGCGCCAGCAGCCAAGAGAACGTGGCCCACGAGCAGTACTTC.

By its share, this clonotype is medium-sized (0.01 to 0.1%). The library was prepared for alpha chains; this beta chain is a stray read, so its frequency means little. The chain joins TRBV5-6 to TRBJ2-5, with TRBD2 as a possible D gene (5 bases). Germline V gives CDR1 SGHDT, CDR2 YYEEEE. Trimming removed 0 bases from V and 7 bases from J, with 7 bases in between. The length of the CDR3 is 12 residues. CDR3: CASSLVAGTQYF. CDR3 nucleotide sequence: TGTGCCAGCAGCTTGGTGGCGGGGACCCAGTACTTC.

As regards this clonotype: Because the library targeted alpha chains, this beta chain is an off-target read whose size means little. The chain combines TRBV28 with TRBJ2-4, with TRBD1 matching 7 bases. The ends lost 4 bases at V and 5 bases at J; junction bases unmatched: 14. CDR1 and CDR2 from the germline V gene are MDHEN and SYDVKM. The CDR3 sequence is 17 residues long. The CDR3 DNA follows: TGTGCCAGCAGTTCGCACTCTGACAGGGAAGGCCAAAACATTCAGTACTTC. This translates into CASSSHSDREGQNIQYF.

This clonotype occurred a few times. Little can be read into the size of this beta chain, an off-target read in a library designed for alpha chains. This sequence joins TRBV11-1 and TRBJ2-7; D not certain. This CDR3 spans 13 amino acids. Trimming took off 5 bases at V and 2 bases at J, with 10 bases between the two ends. Germline CDR1 and CDR2: SGHAT and FQDESV (reference sequence). CDR3 sequence (DNA): TGTGCCAGCAGCCCCCTCTGGGCCTACGAGCAGTACTTC. Amino acids: CASSPLWAYEQYF.

This clonotype was counted only a few times. This beta chain represents an off-target read in a library built for alpha chains; its size is of limited meaning. V gene TRBV2 combines with J gene TRBJ2-3; 7 bases fit TRBD2. The CDR3 is made up of 16 amino acids. CDR1 is SNHLY, CDR2 FYNNEI, per germline. J gave up 4 bases and V 3 bases, and 10 bases lay outside the gene matches. CDR3 protein: CASSDPASRGADTQYF. CDR3 DNA: TGTGCCAGCAGTGACCCGGCTAGCCGGGGGGCAGATACGCAGTATTTT. Combining the CDR3 with reference TRBV2 and TRBJ2-3 gives the whole variable domain EPEVTQTPSHQVTQMGQEVILRCVPISNHLYFYWYRQILGQKVEFLVSFYNNEISEKSEIFDDQFSVERPDGSNFTLKIRSTKLEDSAMYFCASSDPASRGADTQYFGPGTRLTVL.

Worth noting for this clonotype: This beta chain lies outside the target of a library built for alpha chains; its clone size means little. The chain is built from TRBV20-1 and TRBJ2-1; TRBD2 aligns across 8 bases. This CDR3 comprises 15 residues. V dropped 2 bases and J dropped 2; count of bases not matched to a gene: 5. The germline V gene encodes CDR1 DFQATT and CDR2 SNEGSKA (reference sequence). The CDR3 sequence is CSARLAGGPYNEQFF. The CDR3 DNA reads TGCAGTGCTAGACTAGCGGGTGGACCCTACAATGAGCAGTTCTTC.

Judged by abundance, this clonotype is large. Within a library made for alpha chains, this beta chain is off target, and its count is uninformative. V usage is TRBV20-1 and J usage is TRBJ1-2, with D maybe TRBD1 (6 bases). CDR1 is DFQATT, CDR2 SNEGSKA, per germline (reference sequence). Trimming cost V 4 bases and J 0 bases, with 12 bases left between them. The CDR3 is 14 residues long. CDR3 protein: CSAMGDTSNYGYTF. Here the CDR3 DNA reads TGCAGTGCTATGGGGGACACCTCTAACTATGGCTACACCTTC.

Judged by abundance, this clonotype is medium-sized. A library prepared for alpha chains yielded this beta chain as an off-target read; its size is of little meaning. The chain recombines TRBV6-2 or TRBV6-3 with TRBJ2-7; D remains ambiguous. The CDR3 extends over 11 amino acids. The V end was cut by 3 bases, the J end by 3 bases, with 3 bases between. Looked up from germline, CDR1 is MNHEY and CDR2 is SVGEGT. CDR3 residues: CASSYYYEQYF. CDR3 nucleotide sequence: TGTGCCAGCAGTTATTACTACGAGCAGTACTTC.

In its sample, this clonotype ranks as medium-sized (0.01 to 0.1%). This beta chain is a stray sequence in a library constructed for alpha chains; its clone size is not meaningful. The chain has TRBV18 and TRBJ2-6; D uncertain. The length of the CDR3 is 16 residues. Trimming cost V 6 bases and J 2 bases, with 14 bases left between them. Germline CDR1 and CDR2: KGHSH and LQKENI. CDR3 sequence (DNA): TGTGCCAGCTCCCTCAGAACGTGGGCTGGGGCCAACGTCCTGACTTTC. It translates to CASSLRTWAGANVLTF.

This clonotype appeared a few times. This beta chain was picked up by a library intended for alpha chains and is off target, so its count carries little meaning. This sequence joins TRBV2 and TRBJ1-5; D is possibly TRBD1 (5 bases). The CDR3 contains 15 residues. Trimming left V 4 bases short and J 0 bases short, with 10 bases between. Germline values: CDR1 SNHLY, CDR2 FYNNEI. This chain's CDR3 is CASSGRTNSNQPQHF. DNA for the CDR3: TGTGCCAGCAGTGGGCGGACAAATAGCAATCAGCCCCAGCATTTT.

On this clonotype: This beta chain came through as a stray read in a library set up for alpha chains, and its size says little. This chain links TRBV27 with TRBJ2-7; D may be TRBD1 or TRBD2 (5 bases each). Germline-derived CDR1 and CDR2 are MNHEY and SMNVEV (reference sequence). The CDR3 spans 13 residues. V lost 7 bases and J lost 3, with 13 bases in between. As DNA, the CDR3 is TGTGCCAGCAAAAGGGACGGAGGCTACGAGCAGTACTTC. As protein: CASKRDGGYEQYF.

Note on this clonotype: Little can be read into the size of this beta chain, an off-target read in a library designed for alpha chains. The chain combines TRBV7-9 with TRBJ2-1, with D unclear. This CDR3 region has 15 residues. Trimming removed 5 bases from V and 3 bases from J, with 14 bases in between. Germline CDR1 is SEHNR and CDR2 is FQNEAQ (reference sequence). CDR3 in amino acids: CASSLTVTGYNEQFF. The CDR3, as DNA: TGTGCCAGCAGCCTAACAGTGACGGGCTACAATGAGCAGTTCTTC. The entire variable domain, with the rest obtained from reference TRBV7-9 and TRBJ2-1, is as follows: DTGVSQNPRHKITKRGQNVTFRCDPISEHNRLYWYRQTLGQGPEFLTYFQNEAQLEKSRLLSDRFSAERPKGSFSTLEIQRTEQGDSAMYLCASSLTVTGYNEQFFGPGTRLTVL.

Within the sample, this clonotype is medium-sized. Since it is a stray read in a library aimed at alpha chains, this beta chain has a size that is not meaningful. The rearrangement uses TRBV7-2 and TRBJ2-7; TRBD2 is a possible D gene (6 bases). There are 15 residues in the CDR3. Trimming took off 1 base at V and 2 bases at J, with 12 bases between the two ends. The germline V gene has CDR1 SGHTA and CDR2 FQGNSA. The CDR3 reads CASSLEGTFPYEQYF. The CDR3, as DNA: TGTGCCAGCAGCTTAGAGGGGACTTTCCCCTACGAGCAGTACTTC. The variable domain in full, completed from reference TRBV7-2 and TRBJ2-7, reads GAGVSQSPSNKVTEKGKDVELRCDPISGHTALYWYRQSLGQGLEFLIYFQGNSAPDKSGLPSDRFSAERTGGSVSTLTIQRTQQEDSAVYLCASSLEGTFPYEQYFGPGTRLTVT.

In the case of this clonotype: Since it is a stray read in a library aimed at alpha chains, this beta chain has a size that is not meaningful. The chain couples TRBV2 to TRBJ2-2; 7 bases line up with TRBD2. CDR1 is SNHLY and CDR2 is FYNNEI in the germline V gene. The CDR3 length is 15 residues. V shed 7 bases and J 0 bases; nucleotides not matched to a gene: 5. The CDR3 is CASKSGTTNTGELFF. The CDR3 region has the DNA TGTGCCAGCAAATCCGGGACTACGAACACCGGGGAGCTGTTTTTT.

By proportion, this clonotype is medium-sized. This beta chain is an unintended read in a library built for alpha chains; its size means little. The chain uses TRBV11-1 and TRBJ2-5; 7 nucleotides match TRBD2. Germline CDR1 reads SGHAT; CDR2 reads FQDESV (reference sequence). Trimming removed 3 bases from V and 2 bases from J; junction bases left unmatched: 9. The CDR3 runs to 16 residues. In nucleotides, the CDR3 is TGTGCCAGCAGCTTTAGGAGGTCGCGGGGGCAAGAGACCCAGTACTTC. This encodes CASSFRRSRGQETQYF.

This clonotype counts as medium-sized (0.01 to 0.1%). A library prepared for alpha chains yielded this beta chain as an off-target read; its size is of little meaning. The rearrangement uses TRBV9 and TRBJ2-5; 10 nucleotides match TRBD1. The CDR3 consists of 15 residues. Germline CDR1 is SGDLS and CDR2 is YYNGEE. V lost 4 bases to trimming and J lost 5 bases; unmatched junction nucleotides: 8. The CDR3 coding sequence is TGTGCCAGCAGCATCCGACAGGGGGCCGCGGAGACCCAGTACTTC. Protein sequence: CASSIRQGAAETQYF.

This clonotype counts as medium-sized. This beta chain lies outside the target of a library built for alpha chains; its clone size means little. This chain joins TRBV5-6 and TRBJ2-2; no clear D. The germline V and J ends were trimmed by 4 bases and 1 base, with 14 bases remaining between them. The CDR3 consists of 16 residues. Germline V gives CDR1 SGHDT, CDR2 YYEEEE. CDR3 nucleotide sequence: TGTGCCAGCAGCCCAAGACGGTCTAAGAACACCGGGGAGCTGTTTTTT. Translation: CASSPRRSKNTGELFF.

This clonotype is medium-sized (0.01 to 0.1%) by share. This beta chain represents an off-target read in a library built for alpha chains; its size is of limited meaning. The chain couples TRBV5-6 to TRBJ2-5; 7 bases line up with TRBD1. CDR1 is SGHDT, CDR2 YYEEEE, per germline. V dropped 4 bases and J dropped 4; count of bases not matched to a gene: 4. The CDR3 contains 13 residues. The CDR3 is CASSAGTAETQYF. The CDR3 coding sequence is TGTGCCAGCAGCGCTGGGACAGCAGAGACCCAGTACTTC.

By proportion, this clonotype is large. The library was built for alpha chains, so this beta chain is an off-target read and its size means little. The V and J genes are TRBV6-2 or TRBV6-3 and TRBJ2-1; D possibly matches TRBD1 or TRBD2 (5 bases each). Trimming left V 2 bases short and J 0 bases short, with 17 bases between. The germline V gene encodes CDR1 MNHEY and CDR2 SVGEGT. This CDR3 has 18 residues. This chain's CDR3 is CASSYLAGAGLSYNEQFF. Here the CDR3 DNA reads TGTGCCAGCAGTTACCTTGCCGGGGCCGGCCTCTCCTACAATGAGCAGTTCTTC.

This clonotype is deemed medium-sized. Since it is a stray read in a library aimed at alpha chains, this beta chain has a size that is not meaningful. The chain combines TRBV20-1 with TRBJ2-3; 12 positions agree with TRBD2. CDR3 length equals 15 residues. The germline CDR1 and CDR2 sequences are DFQATT and SNEGSKA (reference sequence). J was trimmed by 3 bases and V by 5 bases; bases with no gene match: 6. The DNA of the CDR3 is TGCAGTGCTGCCCCTAGCGGGAGGGCTACAGATACGCAGTATTTT. Protein sequence: CSAAPSGRATDTQYF.

Sample share makes this clonotype medium-sized. In a library made to pick up alpha chains, this beta chain is a stray read with a size that means little. The chain recombines TRBV20-1 with TRBJ2-7; D possibly matches TRBD1 or TRBD2 (5 bases each). The CDR3 length is 12 residues. The germline gives CDR1 DFQATT, CDR2 SNEGSKA (reference sequence). Trimming shortened V by 6 bases and J by 5 bases, and 14 bases separated the two germline ends. CDR3 residues: CSAIGTADEQYF. CDR3 coding DNA: TGCAGTGCCATAGGGACGGCCGACGAGCAGTACTTC.

By share, this clonotype ranks as large. The size of this beta chain means little, since it is a stray read in a library made for alpha chains. This sequence joins TRBV7-3 and TRBJ1-4; 7 nucleotides agree with TRBD1. V gave up 10 bases and J gave up 8 bases; unmatched junction bases: 13. Germline CDR1 is SGHTA and CDR2 is FQGTGA. The CDR3 has 14 residues. The CDR3 here is CANDDRASQEKLFF. CDR3 sequence (DNA): TGTGCCAACGACGACAGGGCCTCCCAGGAAAAACTGTTTTTT.

Comment on this clonotype: A library prepared for alpha chains yielded this beta chain as an off-target read; its size is of little meaning. CDR3 DNA: TGTGCCAGCAGTTACGGGACAGGGGGGTCACCCCTCCACTTT. This gives the protein CASSYGTGGSPLHF. The V gene is TRBV6-5, the J gene TRBJ1-6; TRBD1 matches at 11 bases. After removal of 2 bases from V and 10 bases from J, the junction contained 1 base not matched to a gene. Per the germline V gene, CDR1 is MNHEY and CDR2 is SVGAGI. The CDR3 is 14 amino acids.

This clonotype ranks as medium-sized (0.01 to 0.1%). In a library made to pick up alpha chains, this beta chain is a stray read with a size that means little. This chain links TRBV11-2 with TRBJ2-6; D unresolved. Germline V gene data show CDR1 as SGHAT and CDR2 as FQNNGV. The CDR3 is made up of 15 amino acids. V was pared by 5 bases and J by 2 bases, with 10 bases between. The CDR3 DNA follows: TGTGCCAGCAGCCGGACGAACACTGGGGCCAACGTCCTGACTTTC. Its protein is CASSRTNTGANVLTF. The whole variable domain, remainder taken from reference TRBV11-2 and TRBJ2-6, is EAGVAQSPRYKIIEKRQSVAFWCNPISGHATLYWYQQILGQGPKLLIQFQNNGVVDDSQLPKDRFSAERLKGVDSTLKIQPAKLEDSAVYLCASSRTNTGANVLTFGAGSRLTVL.

This clonotype is classed as medium-sized (0.01 to 0.1%). Found in a library prepared for alpha chains, this beta chain is an off-target read, and its abundance has little meaning. V and J are TRBV7-2 and TRBJ1-3; D not certain. V lost 5 bases to trimming and J lost 4 bases, with 9 bases between them. Germline CDR1 and CDR2: SGHTA and FQGNSA. This CDR3 region has 13 residues. The CDR3 DNA reads TGTGCCAGCAGCAAGGATATCGGAAACACCATATATTTT. Its translation is CASSKDIGNTIYF.